The T cell receptor beta chain described here comes from a study of regulatory T cells in long-lasting Graves disease. Sequencing libraries for TCR beta were prepared with iRepertoire HTBI primers and Arm-PCR of CDR3 regions. TCRdb ran MiXCR on the multiplex PCR reads and lists one entry per CDR3 protein. The repertoire holds hundreds of thousands of distinct CDR3 sequences, with about a sixth as singletons. The study, taken as a whole, reports: The study found persistent patients shared more public clonotypes (approximately 2,700) than new patients (just over 950).

As for time point: newly diagnosed GD, antithyroid drugs for less than 3 months. Extracted PBMC RNA gave rise to the TCR library. The table lists this clonotype with a few counts. Its antigen is not identified. Germline V gene lookup returns CDR1 DFQATT and CDR2 SNEGSKA (reference sequence). The V end was cut by 4 bases, the J end by 7 bases, with 10 bases between. This CDR3 comprises 11 residues. This same sample was also part of a study on T cells in Graves' hyperthyroidism and ophthalmopathy. Turning to that study: An absence of ophthalmopathy progression within 18 months meant stable Graves' hyperthyroidism. Patients with uncontrolled infections, other autoimmune diseases, pregnancy or lactation were excluded.

The material was peripheral blood mononuclear cells (PBMCs), obtained at new diagnosis, from a patient treated with antithyroid drugs. The clonotype originates from a woman aged 25 to 39 with Graves disease. The rearrangement joins TRBV20-1 to TRBJ1-2, with D perhaps matching TRBD1 (5 bases). The CDR3 here is CSAKAQGGYTF. For the CDR3, the DNA is TGCAGTGCTAAGGCCCAGGGTGGCTACACCTTC.